Shown below are 20 T cell receptor beta chains from a single sample sequenced in a study of blood T cell repertoires in COVID-19. Profiling relied on immunoSEQ multiplex PCR, and the TCRdb table lists in-frame clones only, not all of them. The sample shows fewer than 60,000 clones, about 92% of them seen only once. Sequenced input: peripheral blood. These receptors were taken from a human donor in a cohort sampled during active COVID-19.

The V gene is TRBV20-1, the J gene TRBJ2-7; D gene ambiguous. V lost 4 bases and J lost 7, with 11 bases in between. Germline-derived CDR1 and CDR2 are DFQATT and SNEGSKA (reference sequence). The CDR3 is 11 amino acids. The CDR3 protein is CSATPKREQYF. The CDR3 DNA reads TGCAGTGCTACCCCTAAGAGGGAGCAGTACTTC.

The chain joins TRBV6-5 to TRBJ1-2, with D hard to call. The V gene lost 6 bases and the J gene lost 4 bases, with 18 bases spanning the gap. This CDR3 contains 15 residues. Germline values: CDR1 MNHEY, CDR2 SVGAGI. CDR3 region: CASRRHRIEGYGYTF. The CDR3 region has the DNA TGTGCCAGCAGGAGACACCGAATTGAGGGCTATGGCTACACCTTC.

The chain is built from TRBV6-5 and TRBJ2-7; 7 bases map to TRBD2. V dropped 10 bases and J dropped 3; count of bases not matched to a gene: 6. Germline V gene data show CDR1 as MNHEY and CDR2 as SVGAGI. The CDR3 consists of 12 residues. CDR3 protein: CATKTSFYEQYF. Written as DNA, the CDR3 is TGTGCCACAAAGACTAGCTTCTACGAGCAGTACTTC.

The rearrangement links TRBV6-5 to TRBJ2-1, with 10 positions matching TRBD1. This CDR3 comprises 13 residues. The junction had 8 bases not matched to a gene; V was cut back by 11 bases and J by 7 bases. Germline CDR1 is MNHEY and CDR2 is SVGAGI. The CDR3 loop is CAVGLGQGNEQFF. As DNA, the CDR3 is TGTGCCGTAGGTCTGGGACAGGGGAATGAGCAGTTCTTC.

This sequence joins TRBV18 and TRBJ2-6; 7 positions match TRBD1. J was trimmed by 9 bases and V by 3 bases; bases with no gene match: 5. CDR1 is KGHSH, CDR2 LQKENI, per germline. The CDR3 extends over 14 amino acids. The CDR3 reads CASSPRQGDNVLTF. In DNA form, the CDR3 reads TGTGCCAGCTCACCGCGACAGGGTGACAACGTCCTGACTTTC.

This clone was seen only once. V gene TRBV5-4 combines with J gene TRBJ1-2; 9 nucleotides line up with TRBD1. Germline V gene data show CDR1 as SGHNT and CDR2 as YYREEE (reference sequence). V lost 2 bases, J lost 9 bases, and 5 bases stayed unmatched. The CDR3 totals 13 residues. The CDR3 spells CASSFTGGISYTF. In DNA, the CDR3 is TGTGCCAGCAGCTTTACAGGGGGCATCAGCTACACCTTC. Using reference TRBV5-4 and TRBJ1-2 for the parts outside the CDR3, the full variable domain is ETGVTQSPTHLIKTRGQQVTLRCSSQSGHNTVSWYQQALGQGPQFIFQYYREEENGRGNFPPRFSGLQFPNYSSELNVNALELDDSALYLCASSFTGGISYTFGSGTRLTVV.

The CDR3 region is CASSLDRRDRARFEQYF. The CDR3, as DNA: TGTGCCAGCAGCTTAGATCGCCGGGACAGGGCCAGGTTCGAGCAGTACTTC. This chain uses TRBV11-3 with TRBJ2-7; 9 bases are a match to TRBD1. V dropped 0 bases and J dropped 6; count of bases not matched to a gene: 12. This CDR3 is 17 amino acids long. Germline-derived CDR1 and CDR2 are SGHNT and YENEEA.

The chain employs TRBV7-6 and TRBJ2-7; TRBD2 might be the D (5 bases). The CDR3 is made up of 13 amino acids. The V end lost 2 bases, the J end lost 6 bases, and 11 bases lay between the germline ends. Germline values: CDR1 SGHVS, CDR2 FNYEAQ. CDR3 sequence (DNA): TGTGCCAGCAGCTTAACGATGAGCGGCGAGCAGTACTTC. Translated, it gives CASSLTMSGEQYF.

The gene calls are TRBV18 and TRBJ2-1, with D uncertain. Germline V gives CDR1 KGHSH, CDR2 LQKENI. CDR3 length equals 14 residues. V was shortened by 2 bases and J by 4 bases, with 9 bases between the two germline ends. The CDR3 DNA follows: TGTGCCAGCTCACCATCGCAGACATACAATGAGCAGTTCTTC. Translating it yields CASSPSQTYNEQFF. Together with reference TRBV18 and TRBJ2-1, the CDR3 gives the full variable domain: NAGVMQNPRHLVRRRGQEARLRCSPMKGHSHVYWYRQLPEEGLKFMVYLQKENIIDESGMPKERFSAEFPKEGPSILRIQQVVRGDSAAYFCASSPSQTYNEQFFGPGTRLTVL.

The chain links TRBV9 to TRBJ2-3; 10 nucleotides agree with TRBD2. CDR3 length: 14 amino acids. Germline V CDR1 and CDR2: SGDLS, YYNGEE. Losses at the gene ends were 3 bases for V and 6 bases for J; bases not matched to a gene: 4. The CDR3 region has the DNA TGTGCCAGCAGCGGTAGCGGGGGGCTCGATACGCAGTATTTT. Protein product: CASSGSGGLDTQYF. Full variable domain (outside the CDR3, taken from reference TRBV9 and TRBJ2-3): DSGVTQTPKHLITATGQRVTLRCSPRSGDLSVYWYQQSLDQGLQFLIQYYNGEERAKGNILERFSAQQFPDLHSELNLSSLELGDSALYFCASSGSGGLDTQYFGPGTRLTVL.

This chain connects TRBV19 to TRBJ2-7; the match to TRBD1 covers 8 bases. Germline CDR1 and CDR2: LNHDA and SQIVND (reference sequence). CDR3 length: 15 amino acids. The J segment lost 5 bases and the V segment lost 4 bases, leaving 10 bases of the junction unmatched. The CDR3, as DNA: TGTGCCAGTAGTACGGGGATACAGGGGGGACACGAGCAGTACTTC. This translates into CASSTGIQGGHEQYF.

The chain employs TRBV7-3 and TRBJ2-1; 11 nucleotides match TRBD2. Germline V gives CDR1 SGHTA, CDR2 FQGTGA. This CDR3 spans 16 amino acids. J was trimmed by 2 bases and V by 3 bases; bases with no gene match: 3. CDR3 in DNA: TGTGCCAGCAGCTTGGTAGCGGGAGGGACCTACAATGAGCAGTTCTTC. This encodes CASSLVAGGTYNEQFF.

This chain's CDR3 is CASSPTLAGRTDTQYF. For the CDR3, the DNA is TGTGCCAGCAGCCCAACCCTAGCGGGAAGGACAGATACGCAGTATTTT. V and J are TRBV5-4 and TRBJ2-3; TRBD2 aligns across 9 bases. With V trimmed by 4 bases and J by 3 bases, 9 bases remained unmatched. CDR1 and CDR2 (germline): SGHNT, YYREEE (reference sequence). This CDR3 region has 16 residues.

This clone was found once. The chain employs TRBV3-1 (or the pseudogene TRBV3-2) and TRBJ1-2, with 9 bases matching TRBD1. The CDR3 is 14 residues long. V shed 7 bases and J 8 bases; nucleotides not matched to a gene: 11. Germline V gene data show CDR1 as LGHDT and CDR2 as YNNKEL (reference sequence). The chain's CDR3 is CASTPQGALGGYTF. CDR3 nucleotides: TGTGCCAGCACCCCACAGGGGGCGTTGGGGGGCTACACCTTC.

The chain is built from TRBV6-5 and TRBJ2-2, with a tentative D call TRBD2 (6 bases). Germline V gene lookup returns CDR1 MNHEY and CDR2 SVGAGI. V gave up 4 bases and J gave up 6 bases, with 9 bases separating them. The length of the CDR3 is 13 residues. The DNA of the CDR3 is TGTGCCAGCAGTTTCAGGGAGGCCGGGGAGCTGTTTTTT. Amino acids: CASSFREAGELFF.

In this sample, this clone turned up once. This chain joins TRBV9 and TRBJ1-1, with D possibly TRBD1 on 5 matching bases. CDR1 SGDLS and CDR2 YYNGEE come from the germline V gene. The CDR3 has 15 amino acids. Trimming took 3 bases from V and 2 from J, leaving 14 bases between them. In nucleotides, the CDR3 is TGTGCCAGCAGCGGCGGGGACTTGAGAAACACTGAAGCTTTCTTT. This sequence encodes CASSGGDLRNTEAFF.

The V and J genes are TRBV6-6 and TRBJ1-2, with a weak D call TRBD1 (6 bases). Deletions cut 6 bases from V and 4 bases from J, with 12 bases between. There are 13 residues in the CDR3. Germline V gives CDR1 MNHNY, CDR2 SVGAGI (reference sequence). The CDR3, as DNA: TGTGCCAGCAGCAACAGGGAGGGCTATGGCTACACCTTC. Encoded protein: CASSNREGYGYTF.

This chain links TRBV6-5 with TRBJ2-1, with 8 bases matching TRBD1. V lost 0 bases to trimming and J lost 9 bases; unmatched junction nucleotides: 7. CDR3 length: 15 amino acids. CDR1 and CDR2 (germline): MNHEY, SVGAGI. CDR3 coding DNA: TGTGCCAGCAGTTACTCAGGGACAGGATTGGGTGAGCAGTTCTTC. It translates to CASSYSGTGLGEQFF.

The V call is TRBV29-1, the J call TRBJ1-2; 8 bases align to TRBD1. The V segment lost 5 bases and the J segment 4 bases; nucleotides outside the gene matches: 6. CDR1 is SQVTM and CDR2 is ANQGSEA in the germline V gene. CDR3 length: 13 amino acids. The DNA for the CDR3 is TGCAGCGTTCGACAGGGGTTCCTCTATGGCTACACCTTC. Amino acids: CSVRQGFLYGYTF. Based on the CDR3 plus reference TRBV29-1 and TRBJ1-2, the full variable domain is SAVISQKPSRDICQRGTSLTIQCQVDSQVTMMFWYRQQPGQSLTLIATANQGSEATYESGFVIDKFPISRPNLTFSTLTVSNMSPEDSSIYLCSVRQGFLYGYTFGSGTRLTVV.

The CDR3: CASSGRLSGNTIYF. CDR3 DNA sequence: TGTGCCTCGAGCGGACGGCTCTCTGGAAACACCATATATTTT. The V and J genes are TRBV5-5 and TRBJ1-3; unclear D gene. The CDR3 is made up of 14 amino acids. The germline V gene has CDR1 SGHKS and CDR2 YYEKEE (reference sequence). Trimming shortened V by 10 bases and J by 0 bases, and 14 bases separated the two germline ends. Filled out from reference TRBV5-5 and TRBJ1-3, the complete variable domain reads DAGVTQSPTHLIKTRGQQVTLRCSPISGHKSVSWYQQVLGQGPQFIFQYYEKEERGRGNFPDRFSARQFPNYSSELNVNALLLGDSALYLCASSGRLSGNTIYFGEGSWLTVV.